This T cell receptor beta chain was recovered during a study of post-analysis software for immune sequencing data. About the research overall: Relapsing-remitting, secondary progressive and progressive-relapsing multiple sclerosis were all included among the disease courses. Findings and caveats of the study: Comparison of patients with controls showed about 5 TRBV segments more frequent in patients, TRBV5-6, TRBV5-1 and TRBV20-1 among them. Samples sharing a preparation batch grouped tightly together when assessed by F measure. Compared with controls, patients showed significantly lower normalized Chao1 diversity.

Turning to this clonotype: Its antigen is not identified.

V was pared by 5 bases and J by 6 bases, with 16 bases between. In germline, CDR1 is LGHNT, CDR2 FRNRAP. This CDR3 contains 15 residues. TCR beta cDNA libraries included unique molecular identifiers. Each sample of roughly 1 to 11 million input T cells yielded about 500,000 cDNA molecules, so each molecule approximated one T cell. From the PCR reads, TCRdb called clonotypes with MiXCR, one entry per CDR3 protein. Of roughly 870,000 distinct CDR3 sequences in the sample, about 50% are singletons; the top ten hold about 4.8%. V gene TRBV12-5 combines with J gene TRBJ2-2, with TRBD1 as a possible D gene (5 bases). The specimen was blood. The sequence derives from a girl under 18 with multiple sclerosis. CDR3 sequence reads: CASGVNQGLPGELFF. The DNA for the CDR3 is TGTGCTAGTGGTGTAAATCAGGGTTTGCCCGGGGAGCTGTTTTTT.